These 5 T cell receptor beta chains share one sample of origin, sequenced in a study of T cells after yellow fever vaccination. TCRdb re-derived calls from the 5' RACE reads in MiXCR, one entry per CDR3 protein. The sample includes roughly 340,000 distinct CDR3 sequences, roughly 4% of them seen just once. Sample: PBMCs, taken 5 days after the yellow fever booster vaccination. Every receptor here comes from a man younger than 35 who received the YFV17D yellow fever vaccine.

This clonotype has at least ten counts. The chain links TRBV19 to TRBJ2-7; 7 nucleotides agree with TRBD1. There are 13 residues in the CDR3. Germline loops: CDR1 LNHDA, CDR2 SQIVND (reference sequence). V gave up 6 bases and J gave up 0 bases; unmatched junction bases: 2. CDR3 in amino acids: CASSAGGSYEQYF. CDR3 DNA: TGTGCCAGTAGCGCAGGGGGCTCCTACGAGCAGTACTTC. Supplemented by reference TRBV19 and TRBJ2-7, the full variable domain reads DGGITQSPKYLFRKEGQNVTLSCEQNLNHDAMYWYRQDPGQGLRLIYYSQIVNDFQKGDIAEGYSVSREKKESFPLTVTSAQKNPTAFYLCASSAGGSYEQYFGPGTRLTVT.

Remarks on this clonotype: One end of the junction is discordant with germline, which a read error may explain. The chain is built from TRBV5-8 and TRBJ2-6; tentative D call: TRBD1 (7 bases). The germline V gene has CDR1 SGHTS and CDR2 YDEGEE. CDR3 size: 16 residues. The CDR3 loop is CASSLGGTAGANVLTF. CDR3 coding DNA: TGTGCCAGCAGTTTGGGCGGGACAGCTGGGGCCAACGTCCTGACTTTC.

This clonotype was detected a few times. The V and J genes are TRBV12-3 or TRBV12-4 and TRBJ2-1, with a tentative D call TRBD2 (6 bases). Trimming removed 4 bases from V and 15 bases from J, with 19 bases in between. The CDR3 is 13 amino acids. The CDR3 loop reads CASSSGTDPLRFF. CDR3 nucleotide sequence: TGTGCCAGCAGTTCCGGGACTGACCCATTGCGGTTCTTC.

Ten or more counts support this clonotype. The V gene is TRBV2, the J gene TRBJ2-7; 11 bases match TRBD1. The V and J ends lost 7 bases and 4 bases, in that order; junction bases with no gene match: 6. The CDR3 sequence is 14 residues long. Germline CDR1 and CDR2: SNHLY and FYNNEI. Here the CDR3 DNA reads TGTGCCAGCACTGGGACAGGGGGAAGGTACGAGCAGTACTTC. It specifies CASTGTGGRYEQYF.

Here the CDR3 reads CSDGAGGYQETQYF. The CDR3 DNA sequence: TGCAGTGATGGTGCGGGGGGCTACCAAGAGACCCAGTACTTC. The chain links TRBV20-1 to TRBJ2-5, with 8 positions matching TRBD2. Per germline, CDR1 DFQATT and CDR2 SNEGSKA (reference sequence). The junction had 7 bases not matched to a gene; V was cut back by 7 bases and J by 0 bases. The CDR3 spans 14 residues.